These T cell receptor beta chains were read from a single sample in a study of cytotoxic CD8 clonotypes in ibrutinib-treated CLL. Measured with immunoSEQ multiplex PCR; TCRdb has only the in-frame clones, and not every one. The sample lists around 310,000 clones, about 80% occurring once. The sample here was PBMCs, taken before ibrutinib treatment. The origin of the receptors is a human donor with chronic lymphocytic leukemia. CDR3s include the opening cysteine and the closing phenylalanine or tryptophan. The D gene is left open where the match is weak. Clone size is given for some rows only: seen once, a few or many times, or a class if the clone is expanded.

CDR3 DNA: TGTGCCAGCAGCCAGGCCTACGAGCAGTACTTC
CDR3 protein: CASSQAYEQYF
J gene: TRBJ2-7
CDR3 length: 11
clone size: -
V gene: TRBV14
D gene: -

CDR3 DNA: TGTGCCAGCTCACCACAAACAGCGAACACTGAAGCTTTCTTT
CDR3 protein: CASSPQTANTEAFF
J gene: TRBJ1-1
CDR3 length: 14
clone size: -
V gene: TRBV18
D gene: -

CDR3 DNA: TGTGCCAGCAGTTCAGAGGGGGCAGCTTTCTATGGCTACACCTTC
CDR3 protein: CASSSEGAAFYGYTF
J gene: TRBJ1-2
CDR3 length: 15
clone size: -
V gene: TRBV6-1
D gene: TRBD1

CDR3 DNA: TGTGCCAGTAGTATCTTGGGGAGTAGGCCCCAGCATTTT
CDR3 protein: CASSILGSRPQHF
J gene: TRBJ1-5
CDR3 length: 13
clone size: few
V gene: TRBV19
D gene: -

CDR3 DNA: TGTGCCAGCAGCTTGGCCTCTTTCCAAGAGACCCAGTACTTC
CDR3 protein: CASSLASFQETQYF
J gene: TRBJ2-5
CDR3 length: 14
clone size: -
V gene: TRBV5-6
D gene: -

CDR3 DNA: TGTGCCTGGAGCAGCGGGAGGGCTGAAGCTTTCTTT
CDR3 protein: CAWSSGRAEAFF
J gene: TRBJ1-1
CDR3 length: 12
clone size: few
V gene: TRBV30
D gene: -

CDR3 DNA: TGCGCCAGCAGGAGGCTTGAGACCCAGTACTTC
CDR3 protein: CASRRLETQYF
J gene: TRBJ2-5
CDR3 length: 11
clone size: -
V gene: TRBV5-1
D gene: -

CDR3 DNA: TGTGCCAGCAAGGTTTCTGGGGCACGGAACACTGAAGCTTTCTTT
CDR3 protein: CASKVSGARNTEAFF
J gene: TRBJ1-1
CDR3 length: 15
clone size: -
V gene: TRBV5-5
D gene: -

CDR3 DNA: TGTGCCAGTAGTATCGAAGCACTAGCGGGAGGGACTGAGCAGTTCTTC
CDR3 protein: CASSIEALAGGTEQFF
J gene: TRBJ2-1
CDR3 length: 16
clone size: -
V gene: TRBV19
D gene: TRBD2

CDR3 DNA: TGTGCCAGCAGCGCCGGAGGGAAGGGAACCTACGAGCAGTACTTC
CDR3 protein: CASSAGGKGTYEQYF
J gene: TRBJ2-7
CDR3 length: 15
clone size: -
V gene: TRBV9
D gene: -

CDR3 DNA: TGTGCCAGCAGCTTAGGCCGCCTAGCGGGAACAGACATTCAGTACTTC
CDR3 protein: CASSLGRLAGTDIQYF
J gene: TRBJ2-4
CDR3 length: 16
clone size: -
V gene: TRBV7-2
D gene: TRBD2

CDR3 DNA: TGCGCCAGCAGCTCCTCGAGGGGCAACACCGGGGAGCTGTTTTTT
CDR3 protein: CASSSSRGNTGELFF
J gene: TRBJ2-2
CDR3 length: 15
clone size: -
V gene: TRBV5-1
D gene: -

CDR3 DNA: TGTGCCAGCAGCTTAGCGCGGAGGGAAGGCACAGATACGCAGTATTTT
CDR3 protein: CASSLARREGTDTQYF
J gene: TRBJ2-3
CDR3 length: 16
clone size: -
V gene: TRBV7-6
D gene: -

CDR3 DNA: TGCGCCAGCAGTCGGACTAGCGGGAACTACAATGAGCAGTTCTTC
CDR3 protein: CASSRTSGNYNEQFF
J gene: TRBJ2-1
CDR3 length: 15
clone size: -
V gene: TRBV4-1
D gene: TRBD2

CDR3 DNA: TGTGCCAGTAGTATCGTTAGCGGGAGGTACAATGAGCAGTTCTTC
CDR3 protein: CASSIVSGRYNEQFF
J gene: TRBJ2-1
CDR3 length: 15
clone size: -
V gene: TRBV19
D gene: TRBD2

CDR3 DNA: TGTGCCAGCAGCTTAGGCTGGGAGAGGTATCAGCCCCAGCATTTT
CDR3 protein: CASSLGWERYQPQHF
J gene: TRBJ1-5
CDR3 length: 15
clone size: -
V gene: TRBV7-2
D gene: -

CDR3 DNA: TGTGCCAGCACAAGGGACTTTAGACGTGGCTACACCTTC
CDR3 protein: CASTRDFRRGYTF
J gene: TRBJ1-2
CDR3 length: 13
clone size: -
V gene: TRBV6-5
D gene: -

CDR3 DNA: TGTGCCAGCTCACCTGGGACAGGGGGCGTTTTCCAAGAGACCCAGTACTTC
CDR3 protein: CASSPGTGGVFQETQYF
J gene: TRBJ2-5
CDR3 length: 17
clone size: -
V gene: TRBV18
D gene: TRBD1

CDR3 DNA: TGTGCCAGCAGCTTAGATCGGGGCTGGGGGACTGAAGCTTTCTTT
CDR3 protein: CASSLDRGWGTEAFF
J gene: TRBJ1-1
CDR3 length: 15
clone size: -
V gene: TRBV11-2
D gene: -

CDR3 DNA: TGTGCCTGTCAAACAGGGACCTCCTACGAGCAGTACTTC
CDR3 protein: CACQTGTSYEQYF
J gene: TRBJ2-7
CDR3 length: 13
clone size: -
V gene: TRBV30
D gene: -

CDR3 DNA: TGCGCCAGCAGCTTGGTTGAGTTCCGCTATGGCTACACCTTC
CDR3 protein: CASSLVEFRYGYTF
J gene: TRBJ1-2
CDR3 length: 14
clone size: -
V gene: TRBV5-1
D gene: -

CDR3 DNA: TGTGCCAGCAGCTTAGTAGGAGGGGAGACTGAAGCTTTCTTT
CDR3 protein: CASSLVGGETEAFF
J gene: TRBJ1-1
CDR3 length: 14
clone size: -
V gene: TRBV11-2
D gene: -

CDR3 DNA: TGTGCCAGCAGCCACCACCACGGGACAGGGGACGAGACCCAGTACTTC
CDR3 protein: CASSHHHGTGDETQYF
J gene: TRBJ2-5
CDR3 length: 16
clone size: -
V gene: TRBV5-4
D gene: TRBD1

CDR3 DNA: TGTGCCAGCAGCTTTTACAGCCTCTATGGCTACACCTTC
CDR3 protein: CASSFYSLYGYTF
J gene: TRBJ1-2
CDR3 length: 13
clone size: -
V gene: TRBV7-9
D gene: -

CDR3 DNA: TGCGCCAGCAGCCTCAGACTAGCAGGGGACTACGAGCAGTACTTC
CDR3 protein: CASSLRLAGDYEQYF
J gene: TRBJ2-7
CDR3 length: 15
clone size: -
V gene: TRBV4-1
D gene: -

CDR3 DNA: TGTGCCAGCAGCCAAAGCGCGGGAGGGCCTTTTAATGAGCAGTTCTTC
CDR3 protein: CASSQSAGGPFNEQFF
J gene: TRBJ2-1
CDR3 length: 16
clone size: once
V gene: TRBV5-6
D gene: TRBD2

CDR3 DNA: TGTGCCAGCAGTTACAGTGGGATGCTTGAAGCTTTCTTT
CDR3 protein: CASSYSGMLEAFF
J gene: TRBJ1-1
CDR3 length: 13
clone size: once
V gene: TRBV6-5
D gene: -

CDR3 DNA: TGTGCCAGCAGAGCACAGATACAAGAGACCCAGTACTTC
CDR3 protein: CASRAQIQETQYF
J gene: TRBJ2-5
CDR3 length: 13
clone size: -
V gene: TRBV2
D gene: -

CDR3 DNA: TGTGCCAGCTCACCAGGAGGGGGCAGGGGCTACACCTTC
CDR3 protein: CASSPGGGRGYTF
J gene: TRBJ1-2
CDR3 length: 13
clone size: -
V gene: TRBV18
D gene: TRBD1

CDR3 DNA: TGTGCCAGCAGCTTATTATTTTCGGGGACAGGGGTTGAAAAACTGTTTTTT
CDR3 protein: CASSLLFSGTGVEKLFF
J gene: TRBJ1-4
CDR3 length: 17
clone size: -
V gene: TRBV7-9
D gene: TRBD1

CDR3 DNA: TGCAGCGTGCTACAGGGGCCGCGTTACTACGAGCAGTACTTC
CDR3 protein: CSVLQGPRYYEQYF
J gene: TRBJ2-7
CDR3 length: 14
clone size: few
V gene: TRBV29-1
D gene: TRBD1

CDR3 DNA: TGTGCCAGCAGCTTGTGGGGGACTGGGAGGGAGACCCAGTACTTC
CDR3 protein: CASSLWGTGRETQYF
J gene: TRBJ2-5
CDR3 length: 15
clone size: few
V gene: TRBV5-4
D gene: -

CDR3 DNA: TGTGCCTGGAGTGTACACAATTTTGGGGCCAACGTCCTGACTTTC
CDR3 protein: CAWSVHNFGANVLTF
J gene: TRBJ2-6
CDR3 length: 15
clone size: -
V gene: TRBV30
D gene: -

CDR3 DNA: TGTGCCATCAGTAAAGGACAGGGGACAGATACGCAGTATTTT
CDR3 protein: CAISKGQGTDTQYF
J gene: TRBJ2-3
CDR3 length: 14
clone size: -
V gene: TRBV10-3
D gene: TRBD1

CDR3 DNA: TGTGCCTGGCGCTCCACAGATACGCAGTATTTT
CDR3 protein: CAWRSTDTQYF
J gene: TRBJ2-3
CDR3 length: 11
clone size: -
V gene: TRBV30
D gene: -

CDR3 DNA: TGTGCCAGCAGCCGCGCGGATTTTGGCTACACCTTC
CDR3 protein: CASSRADFGYTF
J gene: TRBJ1-2
CDR3 length: 12
clone size: -
V gene: TRBV2
D gene: -

CDR3 DNA: TGTGCCAGCAGACACCATAGCGGGGGGGCTTACAATGAGCAGTTCTTC
CDR3 protein: CASRHHSGGAYNEQFF
J gene: TRBJ2-1
CDR3 length: 16
clone size: -
V gene: TRBV4-2
D gene: TRBD2

CDR3 DNA: TGTGCCAGCAGCTCAACTAGCGGGACCTACAATGAGCAGTTCTTC
CDR3 protein: CASSSTSGTYNEQFF
J gene: TRBJ2-1
CDR3 length: 15
clone size: once
V gene: TRBV5-4
D gene: TRBD2

CDR3 DNA: TGTGCCTGGACTGAGACAGGGGAAACAGATGGCTACACCTTC
CDR3 protein: CAWTETGETDGYTF
J gene: TRBJ1-2
CDR3 length: 14
clone size: -
V gene: TRBV30
D gene: TRBD1

CDR3 DNA: TGTGCCAGCAGCTTAAAGGGTCGCCGCACTAGCGGCGCTAGCTCCTACGAGCAGTACTTC
CDR3 protein: CASSLKGRRTSGASSYEQYF
J gene: TRBJ2-7
CDR3 length: 20
clone size: -
V gene: TRBV5-4
D gene: TRBD2

CDR3 DNA: TGTGCCACCCAGGGGTACCAAGAGACCCAGTACTTC
CDR3 protein: CATQGYQETQYF
J gene: TRBJ2-5
CDR3 length: 12
clone size: -
V gene: TRBV7-9
D gene: -

CDR3 DNA: TGTGCCAGCAGTCCCCTCCTTCTGAGACTAGCTGTCGATACGCAGTATTTT
CDR3 protein: CASSPLLLRLAVDTQYF
J gene: TRBJ2-3
CDR3 length: 17
clone size: -
V gene: TRBV27
D gene: TRBD2

CDR3 DNA: TGCGCCACGGGACTAGCGGGCACCACCGGGGAGCTGTTTTTT
CDR3 protein: CATGLAGTTGELFF
J gene: TRBJ2-2
CDR3 length: 14
clone size: -
V gene: TRBV10-3
D gene: TRBD2

CDR3 DNA: TGTGCCAGCAGTGAATACTTTTCGGCAGATACGCAGTATTTT
CDR3 protein: CASSEYFSADTQYF
J gene: TRBJ2-3
CDR3 length: 14
clone size: -
V gene: TRBV25-1
D gene: -

CDR3 DNA: TGTGCCAGCAGCGACGGACTAGCGGGAGTCAATGAGCAGTTCTTC
CDR3 protein: CASSDGLAGVNEQFF
J gene: TRBJ2-1
CDR3 length: 15
clone size: few
V gene: TRBV9
D gene: TRBD2

CDR3 DNA: TGCAGCGGAACAACAGGGGGGGAGACTGAAGCTTTCTTT
CDR3 protein: CSGTTGGETEAFF
J gene: TRBJ1-1
CDR3 length: 13
clone size: once
V gene: TRBV29-1
D gene: TRBD1

CDR3 DNA: TGTGCCAGTAGTCTCGACACCTCCTTGACCCAGTACTTC
CDR3 protein: CASSLDTSLTQYF
J gene: TRBJ2-5
CDR3 length: 13
clone size: few
V gene: TRBV19
D gene: -

CDR3 DNA: TGTGCCAGCAGCGTAGAGTTAGCGCCAAGCTACGAGCAGTACTTC
CDR3 protein: CASSVELAPSYEQYF
J gene: TRBJ2-7
CDR3 length: 15
clone size: -
V gene: TRBV9
D gene: -

CDR3 DNA: TGTGCCAGCAGCTCCTACCGGGATGACAGGGTTCAGAACACCATATATTTT
CDR3 protein: CASSSYRDDRVQNTIYF
J gene: TRBJ1-3
CDR3 length: 17
clone size: -
V gene: TRBV7-8
D gene: TRBD1

CDR3 DNA: TGTGCCAGCAGTAGAGGGGGAGTAAGCAATCAGCCCCAGCATTTT
CDR3 protein: CASSRGGVSNQPQHF
J gene: TRBJ1-5
CDR3 length: 15
clone size: -
V gene: TRBV6-5
D gene: -

CDR3 DNA: TGCGCCAGCAGCGTCGCAAGACAGGGGTGGGGCGGTGAGCAGTTCTTC
CDR3 protein: CASSVARQGWGGEQFF
J gene: TRBJ2-1
CDR3 length: 16
clone size: -
V gene: TRBV5-1
D gene: TRBD1

CDR3 DNA: TGCGCCAGCAGCTTGGGACAGGGCTCTCTAGAGACCCAGTACTTC
CDR3 protein: CASSLGQGSLETQYF
J gene: TRBJ2-5
CDR3 length: 15
clone size: -
V gene: TRBV5-1
D gene: TRBD1